Reported below is one TCR beta chain. Its antigen is still unknown. Qualities for individual bases were not recorded, and no much larger clone is one base off. This specimen belongs to a study of blood T cell repertoires in COVID-19 (dated by TCRdb to 2018 to 2021). Regarding the research as a whole: Collaborator samples came from the United States, Italy and Spain and covered acute and convalescent phases of COVID-19. The sample metadata nearly always contained a de-identified subject ID, COVID-19 status, age in years and sex. The material from the prospective study consisted of cDNA or gDNA derived from T cells, B-cell-depleted T cells, or PBMCs. Subjects who had been exposed to COVID-19, were actively infected with it, or had recovered from it provided the deeply sampled blood TCRbeta repertoires that made up the dataset. The repertoires were released in a freely available public database intended as a resource for research on the immune response to SARS-CoV-2. The samples were drawn from two sources: the first 160 participants of the ongoing ImmuneRACE study, and over 1,000 subjects contributed by 6 global collaborators. Where available, HLA class I and class II types were obtained from metadata supplied by the sample provider rather than from assay-based typing. Results the study describes overall, beyond this receptor: Clinical and demographic metadata were provided uncurated, with the amount varying by source and participant.

CDR1 SGHAT and CDR2 FQNNGV are derived from the germline V gene. The CDR3, from cysteine to phenylalanine, totals 13 residues. Only the CDR3 DNA stays, 39 bases, in frame from base 1. V gives up 1 base and J gives up 6 bases, and the segment between their germline ends measures 7 bases. One collaborating source in Seattle enrolled patients while the patients were actively infected and followed the patients over time throughout the course of disease. The collaborating institutions used their own protocols to collect whole blood in K2EDTA tubes. For TCRbeta analysis, collaborators shipped samples as frozen whole blood, isolated PBMCs, or DNA extracted from either of those sample types. TCRbeta CDR3 regions were amplified from genomic DNA using the immunoSEQ Assay, a bias-controlled multiplex PCR. Processing in the source paper ran as follows. The number of nucleated cells in each sample was estimated from the amplification of reference gene primers within the assay. To quantify the absolute abundance of each unique TCRbeta CDR3 rearrangement, sequence reads were collapsed and filtered. For each sample, productive Simpson clonality was calculated as the square root of Simpson's diversity index over productive rearrangements. In TCRdb, the immuneACCESS table is reduced to in-frame sequences with V and J assigned. These tables do not hold every clone; where another copy was compared, an unresolved V gene accounts for under half, and the others remain unexplained. Clone size and V and J calls were adopted from that table, with D and trimming inferred from the DNA. For this sample there are about 120,000 clones; 65% to 85% appear just once. About a sixth of the sample rests with the top ten.

The sequence was obtained from a young man with COVID-19, enrolled during active disease. The sequencing input was peripheral blood. The chain uses TRBV11-2 and TRBJ2-1; the D gene assignment is ambiguous. The bases read TGTGCCAGCAGCTTAGGAACTCTCAATGAGCAGTTCTTC. The encoded protein is CASSLGTLNEQFF.